This entry features one T cell receptor beta chain sequence. Per the germline V gene, CDR1 is SGHRS and CDR2 is YFSETQ. J lost 7 bases, V lost 2 bases, and 4 bases had no gene match. The CDR3 is made up of 14 amino acids. Repertoires were generated with immunoSEQ multiplex PCR, while TCRdb's copy carries only in-frame clones and drops some. The profile shows about 200,000 clones, roughly 90% of them singletons. The sample belongs to a study of blood T cell repertoires in COVID-19. Input material: peripheral blood. The rearrangement joins TRBV5-1 to TRBJ1-4; TRBD1 agrees at 8 bases. The clonotype originates from a man aged 45-65 years with acute or convalescent COVID-19. In DNA, the CDR3 is TGCGCCAGCAGCTTAAGGACAGGGTCTGAAAAACTGTTTTTT. This encodes CASSLRTGSEKLFF.